This T cell receptor (beta chain) came from a study of blood T cells in healthy people across ages. CDR3 length equals 17 residues. The use of a sample-barcoded 5' primer and a J-beta primer mix characterized a second PCR of about 7 to 12 cycles. TCRdb redid the calling of the 5' RACE reads with MiXCR, one entry per CDR3 protein. The table lists 800,000 to 950,000 distinct CDR3 sequences, roughly 40% of them singletons. V and J are TRBV21-1 and TRBJ1-5; TRBD1, the table's D call, was not compared with the DNA. TRBV21-1 is tagged as a pseudogene. The material sequenced was blood. This TCR was recovered from a man between 18 and 35 years old in good health. CDR3: CASSKERDRGSNQPQHF. CDR3 DNA sequence: TGTGCCAGCAGCAAAGAACGGGACAGGGGGAGCAATCAGCCCCAGCATTTT.